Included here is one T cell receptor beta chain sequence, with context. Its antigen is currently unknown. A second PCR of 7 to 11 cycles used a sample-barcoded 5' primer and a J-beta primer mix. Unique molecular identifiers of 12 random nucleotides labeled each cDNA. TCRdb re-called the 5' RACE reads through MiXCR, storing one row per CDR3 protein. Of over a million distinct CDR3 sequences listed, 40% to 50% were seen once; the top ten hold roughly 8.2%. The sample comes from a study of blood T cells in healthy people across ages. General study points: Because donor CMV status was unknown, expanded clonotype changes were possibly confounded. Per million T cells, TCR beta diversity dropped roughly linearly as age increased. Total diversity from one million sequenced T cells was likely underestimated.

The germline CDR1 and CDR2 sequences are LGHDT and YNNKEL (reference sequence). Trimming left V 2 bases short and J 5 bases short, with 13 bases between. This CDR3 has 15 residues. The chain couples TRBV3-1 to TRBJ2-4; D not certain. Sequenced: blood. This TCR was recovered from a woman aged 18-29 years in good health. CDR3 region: CASSQLGMVENIQYF. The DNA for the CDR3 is TGTGCCAGCAGCCAATTGGGTATGGTCGAAAACATTCAGTACTTC. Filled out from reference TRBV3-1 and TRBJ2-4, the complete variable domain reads DTAVSQTPKYLVTQMGNDKSIKCEQNLGHDTMYWYKQDSKKFLKIMFSYNNKELIINETVPNRFSPKSPDKAHLNLHINSLELGDSAVYFCASSQLGMVENIQYFGAGTRLSVL.